Each of the 25 T cell receptor beta chains below was sequenced from the same sample in a study of cytomegalovirus exposure and HLA in healthy donors. Primers included in the PCR were 60 Vbeta and 13 Jbeta primers. The data were produced by immunoSEQ multiplex PCR, yet TCRdb's version contains in-frame clones alone and is incomplete. The data show about 120,000 clones, with approximately 83% seen just once and roughly 4% held by the top ten. Sample: PBMCs. The source of these receptors is a woman in her thirties or forties in good health and CMV-seropositive.

The chain combines TRBV15 with TRBJ2-1; 9 bases match TRBD1. The CDR3 extends over 16 amino acids. Germline V lookup: CDR1 LNHNV, CDR2 YYDKDF (reference sequence). With 1 base clipped from V and 8 bases from J, the junction kept 9 bases outside the gene matches. CDR3 coding DNA: TGTGCCACCAGCAGAGGCCGGGACAGGGTCAACGATGAGCAGTTCTTC. This gives the protein CATSRGRDRVNDEQFF. Using reference TRBV15 and TRBJ2-1 for the parts outside the CDR3, the full variable domain is DAMVIQNPRYQVTQFGKPVTLSCSQTLNHNVMYWYQQKSSQAPKLLFHYYDKDFNNEADTPDNFQSRRPNTSFCFLDIRSPGLGDTAMYLCATSRGRDRVNDEQFFGPGTRLTVL.

The chain couples TRBV4-1 to TRBJ2-2; D remains ambiguous. V lost 3 bases, J lost 4 bases, and 6 bases lay in between. The CDR3 is made up of 13 amino acids. From germline, CDR1 is MGHRA and CDR2 YSYEKL. CDR3 coding DNA: TGCGCCAGCAGCCAGGTACTCACCGGGGAGCTGTTTTTT. Amino acid sequence: CASSQVLTGELFF.

V and J are TRBV6-5 and TRBJ1-2; no firm D call. V lost 2 bases and J 2 bases, leaving 6 bases between the germline ends. CDR1 MNHEY and CDR2 SVGAGI come from the germline V gene. The CDR3 has 13 amino acids. In DNA, the CDR3 is TGTGCCAGCAGTTACGGGCAGAACTATGGCTACACCTTC. It yields the protein CASSYGQNYGYTF.

This sequence joins TRBV4-3 and TRBJ2-1; 9 bases map to TRBD1. CDR1 is LGHNA, CDR2 YSLEER, per germline. The CDR3 length is 15 residues. Unmatched junction bases numbered 4, after V lost 1 base and J lost 6 bases. The CDR3 here is CASSQGQGGPNEQFF. CDR3 coding DNA: TGCGCCAGCAGCCAAGGACAGGGGGGTCCCAATGAGCAGTTCTTC.

The genes are TRBV30 and TRBJ2-3; D perhaps matches TRBD2 (5 bases). The CDR3 spans 14 residues. The V and J ends lost 2 bases and 0 bases respectively, with 9 bases between them. Germline V CDR1 and CDR2: GTSNPN, SVGIG (reference sequence). The CDR3 spells CAWSLASSTDTQYF. The CDR3 bases are TGTGCCTGGAGTTTAGCGTCTAGCACAGATACGCAGTATTTT.

The rearrangement uses TRBV18 and TRBJ2-2, with TRBD2 matching over 7 bases. The ends lost 1 base at V and 6 bases at J; junction bases unmatched: 11. CDR1 KGHSH and CDR2 LQKENI come from the germline V gene. The length of the CDR3 is 17 residues. The CDR3: CASSPQVLGLLSGELFF. In DNA form, the CDR3 reads TGTGCCAGCTCACCACAGGTGTTGGGACTATTGTCCGGGGAGCTGTTTTTT.

The J gene is TRBJ1-2, the V gene TRBV28, with D unresolved. V was pared by 3 bases and J by 4 bases, with 6 bases between. CDR1 MDHEN and CDR2 SYDVKM come from the germline V gene. The CDR3 has 12 amino acids. CDR3 in DNA: TGTGCCAGCAGTTTTTCGGTCTATGGCTACACCTTC. Amino acid sequence: CASSFSVYGYTF.

V and J are TRBV2 and TRBJ2-5; 11 positions match TRBD2. Germline loops: CDR1 SNHLY, CDR2 FYNNEI. V shed 6 bases, J shed 0 bases, and the junction held 9 bases outside the gene matches. The CDR3 extends over 17 amino acids. In DNA form, the CDR3 reads TGTGCCAGCAGCCCTGGGACTAGCGGACGGTACCAAGAGACCCAGTACTTC. Encoded protein: CASSPGTSGRYQETQYF.

Here the CDR3 reads CASRLYPRVGTNEKLFF. The DNA for the CDR3 is TGTGCCAGCAGACTCTACCCACGGGTTGGGACTAATGAAAAACTGTTTTTT. The rearrangement joins TRBV2 to TRBJ1-4; no clear D gene. Germline CDR1 reads SNHLY; CDR2 reads FYNNEI. The CDR3 is made up of 17 amino acids. V shed 6 bases and J shed 2 bases, with 19 bases lying between them.

The rearrangement joins TRBV28 to TRBJ2-7; tentative D call: TRBD2 (7 bases). Germline V gene data show CDR1 as MDHEN and CDR2 as SYDVKM. The CDR3 contains 15 residues. V was cut by 5 bases and J by 5 bases, with 19 bases left in between. CDR3 region: CASSPTRGRENEQYF. Written as DNA, the CDR3 is TGTGCCAGCAGTCCCACTAGGGGGAGGGAAAACGAGCAGTACTTC.

The genes are TRBV28 and TRBJ2-5, with TRBD1 as a possible D gene (6 bases). The V gene's germline CDR1 is MDHEN and CDR2 SYDVKM. Trimming pared 4 bases from V and 3 bases from J, leaving 12 bases between. The CDR3 extends over 14 amino acids. In DNA, the CDR3 is TGTGCCAGCAGTTCCGTCGGACAGAAAGAGACCCAGTACTTC. Protein product: CASSSVGQKETQYF. Together with reference TRBV28 and TRBJ2-5, the CDR3 gives the full variable domain: DVKVTQSSRYLVKRTGEKVFLECVQDMDHENMFWYRQDPGLGLRLIYFSYDVKMKEKGDIPEGYSVSREKKERFSLILESASTNQTSMYLCASSSVGQKETQYFGPGTRLLVL.

This rearrangement joins TRBV5-5 to TRBJ2-7; 9 bases are a match to TRBD1. Trimming took 4 bases from V and 6 from J; bases not matched to a gene: 8. CDR3 length equals 14 residues. Germline V gene lookup returns CDR1 SGHKS and CDR2 YYEKEE (reference sequence). The CDR3 nucleotides are TGTGCCAGCAGCCTCTGGACAGGGGAGCTCGAGCAGTACTTC. Encoded protein: CASSLWTGELEQYF.

This clone came up once. The rearrangement links TRBV6-1 to TRBJ2-1; 8 bases line up with TRBD2. This CDR3 has 15 residues. Per the germline V gene, CDR1 is MNHNS and CDR2 is SASEGT. The V gene end was trimmed by 5 bases and the J gene end by 0 bases; junction bases not matched to a gene: 3. In nucleotides, the CDR3 is TGTGCCAGCAGTCTAGCGGGCCTCTCCTACAATGAGCAGTTCTTC. This sequence encodes CASSLAGLSYNEQFF.

CDR3 protein: CASGSGQGHEKLFF. CDR3 nucleotide sequence: TGCGCCAGCGGATCGGGACAGGGGCATGAAAAACTGTTTTTT. V usage is TRBV5-1 and J usage is TRBJ1-4; 10 nucleotides match TRBD1. There are 14 residues in the CDR3. Germline CDR1 SGHRS, CDR2 YFSETQ. The junction had 6 bases not matched to a gene; V was cut back by 7 bases and J by 6 bases.

The chain couples TRBV19 to TRBJ1-4; possibly TRBD1 for D (6 bases). Trimming stripped 3 bases from V and 7 bases from J, with 18 bases between. This CDR3 contains 16 residues. Germline assignment: CDR1 LNHDA and CDR2 SQIVND (reference sequence). CDR3 coding DNA: TGTGCCAGTAGTATTCCGATGGGGGCAGGGGCTGAAAAACTGTTTTTT. The encoded protein is CASSIPMGAGAEKLFF.

The V gene is TRBV4-3, the J gene TRBJ2-2; 10 nucleotides align to TRBD2. CDR1 and CDR2 (germline): LGHNA, YSLEER. This CDR3 contains 18 residues. V gave up 1 base and J gave up 1 base; unmatched junction bases: 6. CDR3 protein: CASSQGNSGRRNTGELFF. Written as DNA, the CDR3 is TGCGCCAGCAGCCAAGGAAATAGCGGGAGGAGGAACACCGGGGAGCTGTTTTTT.

The chain uses TRBV19 and TRBJ2-1, with 7 positions matching TRBD1. The V gene end was trimmed by 4 bases and the J gene end by 7 bases; junction bases not matched to a gene: 16. The CDR3 has 17 amino acids. The germline CDR1 and CDR2 sequences are LNHDA and SQIVND (reference sequence). CDR3 residues: CASSSVAGGNSLNEQFF. The CDR3 DNA follows: TGTGCCAGTAGTAGTGTAGCAGGGGGAAACTCCTTGAATGAGCAGTTCTTC.

The V call is TRBV10-3, the J call TRBJ1-5; D is possibly TRBD1 (6 bases). The germline CDR1 and CDR2 sequences are ENHRY and SYGVKD. Between the trimmed V and J ends, which lost 4 bases and 0 bases, there was a span of 19 bases. CDR3 length: 18 residues. The CDR3 bases are TGTGCCATCAGTGGAAGTCCAGGGGCCATGAATAGCAATCAGCCCCAGCATTTT. Encoded protein: CAISGSPGAMNSNQPQHF.

The chain employs TRBV28 and TRBJ2-1; 12 nucleotides align to TRBD2. The J segment lost 2 bases and the V segment lost 5 bases, leaving 4 bases of the junction unmatched. Germline-derived CDR1 and CDR2 are MDHEN and SYDVKM. This CDR3 has 16 amino acids. The CDR3 region has the DNA TGTGCCAGCAGTCCGCGACTAGCGGGAGCCTACAATGAGCAGTTCTTC. This codes for CASSPRLAGAYNEQFF.

The chain couples TRBV30 to TRBJ2-2; 10 nucleotides align to TRBD2. Germline V gene sequence: CDR1 GTSNPN, CDR2 SVGIG (reference sequence). V lost 7 bases to trimming and J lost 1 base; unmatched junction nucleotides: 6. The CDR3 has 15 residues. The DNA of the CDR3 is TGTGCCTTCCCACGGACTAGCGGGAACACCGGGGAGCTGTTTTTT. This codes for CAFPRTSGNTGELFF.

The chain recombines TRBV11-3 with TRBJ2-1; a possible D gene is TRBD1 (6 bases). With 0 bases removed from V and 8 bases from J, the gap between germline ends came to 11 bases. Germline CDR1 is SGHNT and CDR2 is YENEEA. This CDR3 comprises 14 residues. CDR3 nucleotide sequence: TGTGCCAGCAGCTTAGAAACAGGGCGCTATGAGCAGTTCTTC. Its protein product is CASSLETGRYEQFF.

This clone has a handful of counts. The chain combines TRBV28 with TRBJ1-1; TRBD1 agrees at 10 bases. V shed 8 bases and J 3 bases; nucleotides not matched to a gene: 6. This CDR3 has 14 amino acids. Per the germline V gene, CDR1 is MDHEN and CDR2 is SYDVKM. The CDR3 DNA reads TGTGCCAGCCGGACAGGGGGTGCGGACACTGAAGCTTTCTTT. Amino acids: CASRTGGADTEAFF.

This chain connects TRBV30 to TRBJ2-1; the match to TRBD2 covers 11 bases. This CDR3 has 16 residues. The germline V gene has CDR1 GTSNPN and CDR2 SVGIG (reference sequence). J gave up 7 bases and V 1 base, and 9 bases lay outside the gene matches. The CDR3 sequence is CAWSGIAGGPFNEQFF. The CDR3 DNA reads TGTGCCTGGAGTGGCATAGCGGGAGGGCCTTTTAATGAGCAGTTCTTC.

About this clone: The same CDR3 is also encoded by other DNA sequences in this sample. The chain carries TRBV27 and TRBJ1-2, with a weak D call TRBD1 (6 bases). Germline CDR1 reads MNHEY; CDR2 reads SMNVEV (reference sequence). This CDR3 has 13 amino acids. Trimming removed 6 bases at V and 3 bases at J, with 11 bases between. This chain's CDR3 is CASSLQGDYGYTF. The CDR3 DNA follows: TGTGCCAGCAGCCTACAGGGTGACTATGGCTACACCTTC.

This clone was seen more than once but under ten times. The rearrangement links TRBV18 to TRBJ2-3; 8 bases match TRBD2. The length of the CDR3 is 17 residues. The junction had 8 bases not matched to a gene; V was cut back by 2 bases and J by 1 base. Germline V gene sequence: CDR1 KGHSH, CDR2 LQKENI. CDR3 sequence (DNA): TGTGCCAGCTCACCAAGGCCAGCGGGAGCGGGCACAGATACGCAGTATTTT. Protein sequence: CASSPRPAGAGTDTQYF.